This T cell receptor beta chain is from a study of T cell responses to AZD1222 COVID-19 vaccine. This clone was seen more than once but under ten times. Its antigen is as yet unknown. Study-wide results and limits: Possibly, clonal diversity was underestimated; donors were largely white British and included more females. Seropositive AZD1222 recipients at baseline numbered only 5 to 7. Compared with day 0, the breadth and depth of the Spike-specific TCR repertoire rose significantly after two doses of AZD1222.

Here immunoSEQ multiplex PCR was the method, and the copy in TCRdb shows in-frame clones only, minus some. The sample consists of around 150,000 clones, roughly 85% of them appearing once. The CDR3 totals 15 residues. CDR1 and CDR2 from the germline V gene are SEHNR and FQNEAQ (reference sequence). The V and J ends lost 5 bases and 10 bases, in that order; junction bases with no gene match: 12. The chain links TRBV7-9 to TRBJ1-4; 8 bases align to TRBD1. The TCR was taken from an adult who received the MenACWY meningococcal vaccine as a control. Source: peripheral blood, taken 28 days after the second dose of the MenACWY control vaccine. The CDR3 loop reads CASSGRTGFRRKLFF. The DNA for the CDR3 is TGTGCCAGCAGCGGACGGACAGGGTTTAGAAGAAAACTGTTTTTT.